Listed here are 15 T cell receptor beta chains from one sample, sequenced in a study of blood T cell repertoires in COVID-19 (dated by TCRdb to 2019 to 2021). Library method: the immunoSEQ multiplex PCR assay. The table was pulled from immuneACCESS by TCRdb, which kept in-frame rearrangements only. Such tables lose some clones; where checked, under half of the loss comes from unresolved V genes, and the rest has no known cause. The sample table lists 60,000 to 75,000 clones, roughly 80% of them with a count of one. The ten largest clones represent around 9.6% of the sample. Sequencing was done on a sample of peripheral blood. These TCRs come from an elderly woman with acute or convalescent COVID-19.

This chain connects TRBV7-3 to TRBJ2-3, with D perhaps matching TRBD2 (6 bases). The length of the CDR3 is 15 residues. Germline CDR1 reads SGHTA; CDR2 reads FQGTGA. V was shortened by 0 bases and J by 2 bases, with 9 bases between the two germline ends. The CDR3 nucleotides are TGTGCCAGCAGCTTAACGGGGGAGGTCACAGATACGCAGTATTTT. This encodes CASSLTGEVTDTQYF.

This chain connects TRBV3-1 (or the pseudogene TRBV3-2) to TRBJ1-4; D possibly corresponds to TRBD1 (6 bases). CDR3 size: 16 residues. V lost 4 bases and J 3 bases, leaving 15 bases between the germline ends. Looked up from germline, CDR1 is LGHDT and CDR2 is YNNKEL (reference sequence). The CDR3 protein is CASSPHQGLSNEKLFF. The CDR3 DNA follows: TGTGCCAGCAGCCCGCACCAGGGGCTATCTAATGAAAAACTGTTTTTT.

This clone was seen once. The chain carries TRBV7-2 and TRBJ2-1, with TRBD2 matching 16 bases. Per the germline V gene, CDR1 is SGHTA and CDR2 is FQGNSA. The CDR3 length is 17 residues. J gave up 5 bases and V 5 bases, and 6 bases lay outside the gene matches. The DNA of the CDR3 is TGTGCCAGCAGCAAGGGACTAGCGGGGGGGTTCCACAATGAGCAGTTCTTC. This encodes CASSKGLAGGFHNEQFF.

The chain couples TRBV28 to TRBJ1-2; 7 bases are shared with TRBD1. V gave up 8 bases and J gave up 12 bases; unmatched junction bases: 15. This CDR3 region has 13 residues. From germline, CDR1 is MDHEN and CDR2 SYDVKM. CDR3 sequence (DNA): TGTGCCAGCTCAAAGGAGAGGGGGCTGCTCCACACCTTC. It encodes CASSKERGLLHTF.

The chain has TRBV25-1 and TRBJ2-5; D gene uncertain. Germline values: CDR1 MGHDK, CDR2 SYGVNS. The V and J ends lost 5 bases and 4 bases respectively, with 8 bases between them. This CDR3 has 12 amino acids. The CDR3 bases are TGTGCCAGCAGTAATCCGTCAGAGACCCAGTACTTC. Its translation: CASSNPSETQYF.

The chain is built from TRBV5-6 and TRBJ2-2, with D unclear. Germline V gene data show CDR1 as SGHDT and CDR2 as YYEEEE. Trimming left V 4 bases short and J 9 bases short, with 10 bases between. This CDR3 spans 12 amino acids. The CDR3, as DNA: TGTGCCAGCAGCGCAGATGTGAGGGAGCTGTTTTTT. Its translation: CASSADVRELFF.

Worth noting for this clone: A junction end diverges from the germline sequence, so it may reflect a read error. V gene TRBV24-1 combines with J gene TRBJ2-7, with TRBD2 identical over 14 bases. CDR3 length: 13 residues. Germline V gene data show CDR1 as KGHDR and CDR2 as SFDVKD. The CDR3 DNA sequence: TGTGCCACCACCCCCGGATGGACTAGCGGGGGGAACTTC. Its protein product is CATTPGWTSGGNF.

In DNA form, the CDR3 reads TGTGCCAGCAGCTTGCAGGTTCCGGGGGAGGCTTTCTTT. It is translated as CASSLQVPGEAFF. The gene calls are TRBV5-6 and TRBJ1-1; D might be TRBD1 (5 bases). Deletions cut 1 base from V and 11 bases from J, with 15 bases between. The CDR3 extends over 13 amino acids. The germline V gene has CDR1 SGHDT and CDR2 YYEEEE.

The chain carries TRBV19 and TRBJ1-5, with 7 nucleotides matching TRBD1. CDR1 and CDR2 (germline): LNHDA, SQIVND (reference sequence). V dropped 5 bases and J dropped 0; count of bases not matched to a gene: 1. The CDR3 is 14 residues long. CDR3 amino acids: CASSGQVSNQPQHF. Here the CDR3 DNA reads TGTGCCAGTAGTGGACAGGTTAGCAATCAGCCCCAGCATTTT.

In this sample, this clone turned up once. The chain couples TRBV2 to TRBJ2-5, with a weak D call TRBD1 (5 bases). CDR3 length: 14 amino acids. Germline CDR1 SNHLY, CDR2 FYNNEI. The V gene lost 4 bases and the J gene lost 3 bases, with 12 bases spanning the gap. CDR3 coding DNA: TGTGCCAGCAGTGGTACAGGTTATAAAGAGACCCAGTACTTC. Its protein product is CASSGTGYKETQYF.

This clone was counted between two and nine times. The J gene is TRBJ1-5, the V gene TRBV7-6, with TRBD1 matching 10 bases. V trimming: 1 base; J trimming: 6 bases; junction bases outside the gene matches: 3. The CDR3 covers 15 residues. Germline V lookup: CDR1 SGHVS, CDR2 FNYEAQ. This CDR3 is CASSLGTGGGQPQHF. CDR3 DNA sequence: TGTGCCAGCAGCTTAGGGACAGGGGGGGGTCAGCCCCAGCATTTT.

The chain uses TRBV5-1 and TRBJ2-1; 7 bases are shared with TRBD2. The germline CDR1 and CDR2 sequences are SGHRS and YFSETQ. The junction had 5 bases not matched to a gene; V was cut back by 0 bases and J by 2 bases. The CDR3 totals 16 residues. The CDR3 DNA reads as TGCGCCAGCAGCTTGGATTCTAGCGGAGCCTACAATGAGCAGTTCTTC. Its translation: CASSLDSSGAYNEQFF.

This clone occurred once. The chain uses TRBV4-1 and TRBJ2-3, with 11 bases identical to TRBD2. The CDR3 extends over 17 amino acids. V lost 4 bases, J lost 5 bases, and 11 bases stayed unmatched. From germline, CDR1 is MGHRA and CDR2 YSYEKL. The CDR3 DNA reads as TGCGCCAGCAGCCCCACTCCGGCTAGCGGGGGGCGAGATACGCAGTATTTT. It yields the protein CASSPTPASGGRDTQYF.

The chain joins TRBV10-3 to TRBJ2-3, with 12 bases lining up with TRBD2. Per germline, CDR1 ENHRY and CDR2 SYGVKD. After removal of 6 bases from V and 2 bases from J, the junction contained 6 bases not matched to a gene. The CDR3 consists of 16 residues. CDR3 region: CAISPSGGGNTDTQYF. CDR3 DNA: TGTGCCATCAGCCCTAGCGGGGGGGGTAACACAGATACGCAGTATTTT.

This chain uses TRBV5-1 with TRBJ2-1, with 8 bases that match TRBD2. Germline V gene data show CDR1 as SGHRS and CDR2 as YFSETQ. The CDR3 sequence is 16 residues long. V shed 0 bases, J shed 6 bases, and the junction held 8 bases outside the gene matches. CDR3 sequence: CASSLVGTRGGNEQFF. Written as DNA, the CDR3 is TGCGCCAGCAGCTTGGTAGGGACTAGAGGGGGCAATGAGCAGTTCTTC.